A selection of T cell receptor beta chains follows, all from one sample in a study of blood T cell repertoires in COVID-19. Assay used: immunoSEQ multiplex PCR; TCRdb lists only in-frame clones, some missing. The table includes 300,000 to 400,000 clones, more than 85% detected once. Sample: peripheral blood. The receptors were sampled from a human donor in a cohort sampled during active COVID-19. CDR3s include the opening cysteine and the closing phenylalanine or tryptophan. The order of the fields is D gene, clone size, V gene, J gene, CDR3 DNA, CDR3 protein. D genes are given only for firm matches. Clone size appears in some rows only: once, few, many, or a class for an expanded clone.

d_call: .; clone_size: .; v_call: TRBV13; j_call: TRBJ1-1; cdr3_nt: TGTGCCAGCAGCTACGCCACAGGGAACACTGAAGCTTTCTTT; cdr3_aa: CASSYATGNTEAFF
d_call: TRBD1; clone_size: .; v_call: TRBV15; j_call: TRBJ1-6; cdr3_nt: TGTGCCACCAGCAGACTAGACAGGGGGTTAAATTCACCCCTCCACTTT; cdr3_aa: CATSRLDRGLNSPLHF
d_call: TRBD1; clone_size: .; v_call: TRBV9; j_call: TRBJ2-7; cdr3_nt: TGTGCCAGCAGCGTAGATGACAGGGCTCTCGTGGAGCAGTACTTC; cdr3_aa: CASSVDDRALVEQYF
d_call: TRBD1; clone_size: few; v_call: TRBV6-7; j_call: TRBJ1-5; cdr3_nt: TGTGCCAGCAGTTCAAATCCGGGACAGGGTTTTCAGCCCCAGCATTTT; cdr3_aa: CASSSNPGQGFQPQHF
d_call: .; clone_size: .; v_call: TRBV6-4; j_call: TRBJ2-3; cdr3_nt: TGTGCCAGCAGTCAAGACAGCCTGAGCACAGATACGCAGTATTTT; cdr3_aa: CASSQDSLSTDTQYF
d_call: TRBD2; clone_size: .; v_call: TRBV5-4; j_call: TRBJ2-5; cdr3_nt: TGTGCCAGCAGCTTGGGGGGGACTAGCGTGGAGACCCAGTACTTC; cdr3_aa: CASSLGGTSVETQYF
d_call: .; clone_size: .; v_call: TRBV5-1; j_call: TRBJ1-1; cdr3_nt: TGCGCCAGCAGCTTTGGACAGTTCATGAACACTGAAGCTTTCTTT; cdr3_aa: CASSFGQFMNTEAFF
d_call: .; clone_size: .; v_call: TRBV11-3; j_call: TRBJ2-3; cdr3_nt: TGTGCCAGCAGCTTAGGCGTAAGCACAGATACGCAGTATTTT; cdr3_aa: CASSLGVSTDTQYF
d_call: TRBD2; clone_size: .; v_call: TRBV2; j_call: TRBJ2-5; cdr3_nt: TGTGCCAGCAGTGTCGAGGTAGCGGGGCAAGAGACCCAGTACTTC; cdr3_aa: CASSVEVAGQETQYF
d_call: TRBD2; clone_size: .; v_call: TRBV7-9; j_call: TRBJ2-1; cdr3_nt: TGTGCCAGCAGCGCTCGACCCGGGACTAGCGGGAGAGTCAATGAGCAGTTCTTC; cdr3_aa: CASSARPGTSGRVNEQFF
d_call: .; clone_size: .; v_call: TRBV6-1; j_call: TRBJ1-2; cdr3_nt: TGTGCCAGCAGTGATAGGCCAGGCTATGGCTACACCTTC; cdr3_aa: CASSDRPGYGYTF
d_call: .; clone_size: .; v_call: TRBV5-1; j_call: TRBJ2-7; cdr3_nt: TGCGCCAGCAGCGTCGGGGGTCCGTACGAGCAGTACTTC; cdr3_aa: CASSVGGPYEQYF
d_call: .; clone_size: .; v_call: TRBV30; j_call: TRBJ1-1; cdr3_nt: TGTGCCTTGGATACAAAGAGGATTATGAACACTGAAGCTTTCTTT; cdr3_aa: CALDTKRIMNTEAFF
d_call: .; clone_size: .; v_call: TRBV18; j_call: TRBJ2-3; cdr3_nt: TGTGCCAGCTCACCACGGGCCTATAGGACAGATACGCAGTATTTT; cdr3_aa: CASSPRAYRTDTQYF
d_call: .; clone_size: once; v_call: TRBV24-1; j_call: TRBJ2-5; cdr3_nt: TGTGCCACCAGCGACAGCCAAGAGACCCAGTACTTC; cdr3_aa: CATSDSQETQYF
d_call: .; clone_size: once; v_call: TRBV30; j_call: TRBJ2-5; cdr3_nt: TGTGCCTGGAGTGTATCGAACACCCAAGAGACCCAGTACTTC; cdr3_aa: CAWSVSNTQETQYF
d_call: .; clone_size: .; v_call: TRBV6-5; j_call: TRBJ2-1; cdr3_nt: TGTGCCAGCAGTTACTCGGGTACGGGTGAGCAGTTCTTC; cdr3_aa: CASSYSGTGEQFF
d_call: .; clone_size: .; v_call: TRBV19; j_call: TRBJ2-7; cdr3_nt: TGTGCCAGTAGTATGGCAGGGGGGTACGAGCAGTACTTC; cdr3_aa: CASSMAGGYEQYF
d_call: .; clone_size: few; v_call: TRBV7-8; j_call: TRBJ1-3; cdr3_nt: TGTGCCAGCAGCACGCGCGTACAGGCCCCGCGGAACACCATATATTTT; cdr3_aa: CASSTRVQAPRNTIYF
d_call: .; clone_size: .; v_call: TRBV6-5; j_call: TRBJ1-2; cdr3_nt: TGTGCCAGCAGAAAAGTGGGAGCTAACTATGGCTACACCTTC; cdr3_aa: CASRKVGANYGYTF
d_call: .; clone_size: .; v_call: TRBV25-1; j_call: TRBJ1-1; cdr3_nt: TGTGCCAGCAGTATGGCGGCGAACACTGAAGCTTTCTTT; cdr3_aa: CASSMAANTEAFF
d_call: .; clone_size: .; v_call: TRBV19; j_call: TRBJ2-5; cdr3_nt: TGTGCCAGTAGGGGACTCCCCCAAGAGACCCAGTACTTC; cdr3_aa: CASRGLPQETQYF
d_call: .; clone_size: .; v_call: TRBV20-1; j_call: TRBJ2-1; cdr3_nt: TGCAGTGCTAGTCCCCGGGGGGCCCAGGGCATCGGTGAGCAGTTCTTC; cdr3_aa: CSASPRGAQGIGEQFF
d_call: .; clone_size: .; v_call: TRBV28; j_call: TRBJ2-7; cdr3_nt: TGTGCCAGCAGTGACGGGTTGGAGCAGTACTTC; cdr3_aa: CASSDGLEQYF
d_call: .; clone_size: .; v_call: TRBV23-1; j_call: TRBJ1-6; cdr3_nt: TGCGCCAGCAGTCAATCGAGGCAAGCCTTCTATAATTCACCCCTCCACTTT; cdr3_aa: CASSQSRQAFYNSPLHF
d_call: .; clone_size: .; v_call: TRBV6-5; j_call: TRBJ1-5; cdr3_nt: TGTGCCAGCAGCCCAGTAAGCGATGGGCCCCAGCATTTT; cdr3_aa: CASSPVSDGPQHF
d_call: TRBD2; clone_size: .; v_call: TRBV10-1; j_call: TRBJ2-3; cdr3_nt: TGCGCCAGCAGTCAGGGACTAGCGGACACAGATACGCAGTATTTT; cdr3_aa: CASSQGLADTDTQYF
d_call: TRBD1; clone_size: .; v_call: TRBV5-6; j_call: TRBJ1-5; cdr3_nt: TGTGCCAGCAGCTTATACCAGGGGGCCGACAATCAGCCCCAGCATTTT; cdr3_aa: CASSLYQGADNQPQHF